This T cell receptor (beta chain) was sequenced during a study of human CD4 T cells and Enterobacteriaceae. Libraries were prepared by immunoSEQ multiplex PCR; TCRdb keeps only in-frame clonotypes and omits some of them. The sample includes under 35,000 clones, approximately 82% of them seen just once. V was clipped by 6 bases and J by 6 bases; unmatched bases: 10. The CDR3 totals 14 residues. Germline assignment: CDR1 ENHRY and CDR2 SYGVKD. Memory CD4+ T cells were sorted as all CD4+ cells except CD45RA+CCR7+CD95- naive cells, over 95% pure. Sequences were obtained from memory CD4+ T cells from blood. The chain couples TRBV10-3 to TRBJ2-7; 8 bases are shared with TRBD1. This TCR came from a human donor in good health. The DNA of the CDR3 is TGTGCCATCAGCCCAGGACAGGGTCGGGCCGAGCAGTACTTC. Encoded protein: CAISPGQGRAEQYF.